This TCR beta chain was found in a study of T cell responses to AZD1222 COVID-19 vaccine. Whole-study results and caveats: The repertoires were collected only after the peak T cell response.

In regard to this clone: No antigen is known for it.

CDR1 and CDR2 (germline): MNHEY, SVGAGI. V gave up 7 bases and J gave up 2 bases, with 15 bases separating them. The CDR3 loop spans 15 amino acids. Clones were sequenced by immunoSEQ multiplex PCR, and TCRdb holds only the in-frame ones, with some missing. This table holds about 100,000 clones, about 86% found once. This sequence was found in an adult in good health. This sequence joins TRBV6-5 and TRBJ1-3, with D perhaps matching TRBD1 (5 bases). This specimen consisted of peripheral blood, obtained on day 0 of AZD1222 vaccination. CDR3 bases: TGTGCCAGCAAAACTTCACTGGGGGCTGGAAACACCATATATTTT. Residues: CASKTSLGAGNTIYF.